This T cell receptor beta chain appears in the sequencing data of a study of blood T cell repertoires in COVID-19. Background on the study: The United States, Italy and Spain provided the acute and convalescent COVID-19 samples.

CDR1 is SGHKS, CDR2 YYEKEE, per germline (reference sequence). The CDR3 is 17 amino acids. The germline V and J ends were trimmed by 3 bases and 2 bases, with 21 bases remaining between them. As originally analysed: It was from reference gene primer amplification that nucleated cell counts were estimated. Some clones are missing from TCRdb's copy, which holds only in-frame ones; the method was immunoSEQ multiplex PCR. The V and J calls and clone size are taken from that table; D and trimming were inferred from the DNA. This table holds approximately 170,000 clones, around nine tenths found once. This clone was seen only once.

V and J are TRBV5-5 and TRBJ2-7; a possible D gene is TRBD2 (6 bases). The sequenced material came from peripheral blood. The receptor was isolated from a man aged 18-30 years with active or convalescent COVID-19. CDR3 protein: CASSCEVPSGDPYEQYV. Here the CDR3 DNA reads TGTGCCAGCAGCTGTGAGGTCCCTTCGGGGGATCCCTACGAGCAGTACGTC.